Described below is a single TCR beta chain sequence and its context. V was trimmed by 5 bases and J by 6 bases, leaving 7 bases between them. CDR3 size: 12 residues. Germline lookup yields CDR1 MNHEY and CDR2 SVGEGT. This sample is part of a study of blood T cell repertoires in COVID-19. Study information: Some COVID-19 samples were acute and others convalescent; all came from the United States, Italy and Spain. From T cells, B-cell-depleted T cells, or PBMCs came the material, which was cDNA or gDNA.

Methods used by the authors: Reference gene primer amplification gave estimated nucleated cell counts. TCRdb's table, derived via immunoSEQ multiplex PCR, lists solely in-frame clones and lacks some. V, J and clone size were drawn from that table, and D and trimming were deduced from the DNA. The data show under 250,000 clones, with around nine tenths seen just once and over 6% held by the top ten. The TCR originated in a woman in her 70s with active or convalescent COVID-19. The source material was peripheral blood. The chain uses TRBV6-2 or TRBV6-3 and TRBJ2-2; no definite D call. The CDR3: CASSPVSGELFF. In nucleotides, the CDR3 is TGTGCCAGCAGTCCCGTGTCCGGGGAGCTGTTTTTT.